Included here is one TCR beta chain sequence, with context. Its target is not known. Germline CDR1 reads SGDLS; CDR2 reads YYNGEE. Trimming cost V 3 bases and J 2 bases; bases outside gene matches: 7. The CDR3 is 15 residues long. The data belong to a study of cytomegalovirus exposure and HLA in healthy donors. Vbeta (60) and Jbeta (13) primers were used in the PCR. In the original processing: In a later analysis, the count reached roughly 80 million unique TCR beta chains, with around 10 million shared. The repertoire was sequenced with immunoSEQ multiplex PCR; TCRdb's copy has only in-frame clones and lacks some. The V and J calls and clone size are taken from that table; D and trimming were inferred from the DNA. Its clone listing holds more than 40,000 clones. Study-wide results and caveats: Researchers catalogued 150 or so TCR beta chains as cytomegalovirus-associated. For TCR beta chains, V- and J-gene trimming was later linked to a missense DCLRE1C variant. HLA alleles showed associations with around 15,000 TCR beta sequences in a later analysis, at a 0.05 false discovery rate.

The sample comprised PBMCs. The clonotype originates from a man aged 35 to 55 in good health and CMV-seropositive. The chain uses TRBV9 and TRBJ1-2; TRBD1 agrees at 7 bases. The CDR3 reads CASSGAGGLNYGYTF. The CDR3 region has the DNA TGTGCCAGCAGCGGGGCAGGGGGTCTAAACTATGGCTACACCTTC.